A selection of T cell receptor beta chains follows, all from one sample in a study of tumor-infiltrating lymphocytes in primary liver carcinoma. TCRdb fed the multiplex PCR reads into MiXCR, producing one record per CDR3 protein. The sample has almost 200,000 distinct CDR3 sequences; less than 70% are singletons. Material for sequencing was peripheral blood. The source is a woman in her sixties with primary liver carcinoma and hepatitis B virus infection. The conserved cysteine and the conserved F or W are not part of the CDR3 here.

TRBV5-1	TRBJ1-6	ASSLGSVDNSPLH
TRBV13	TRBJ2-1	TSTLQGGSYNERF
TRBV11-2	TRBJ1-3	ASSRRVQGSGNTIY
TRBV30	TRBJ2-2	AWGWDRGSGELF
TRBV5-1	TRBJ2-2	ASSLESGGTGELF
TRBV29-1	TRBJ2-2	SASRQGVGELF
TRBV11-2	TRBJ2-3	AGSLLAGGHTDTQY
TRBV11-2	TRBJ2-7	ASSLWTGDSYKQY
TRBV5-1	TRBJ2-5	ASSSGLAGPQETQY
TRBV4-2	TRBJ1-2	ASSQDHTRSYGYT
TRBV7-2	TRBJ2-3	ASSLRLGGTDTQY